This T cell receptor (beta chain) is from a study of T cells in Graves' hyperthyroidism and ophthalmopathy (dated by TCRdb to between 2018 and 2021). For context, the study as a whole: Peripheral blood was sampled at the time of initial diagnosis, prior to any treatment. TCR V-J signatures able to tell the groups apart were searched for in a discovery cohort of approximately 95 patients, of whom roughly 42 had Graves' ophthalmopathy and more than 55 had stable Graves' hyperthyroidism. Whether ophthalmopathy could be predicted prospectively was tested in an independent validation cohort made up of under 20 hyperthyroidism patients plus 17 patients who later progressed to ophthalmopathy. The 100 discovery patients were divided at random into training and test sets in a 7:3 ratio. The study also compared thyroid tissue and blood T-cell repertoires from 5 to 7 Graves' hyperthyroidism patients. After blood sampling, hyperthyroidism patients were treated with methimazole at a starting dose of 30 mg daily, and ophthalmopathy patients were treated with high-dose intravenous methylprednisolone. According to the paper, TCR Vbeta CDR3 sequencing was carried out on roughly 130 peripheral blood samples, which came from 40 to 45 ophthalmopathy, 75 to 80 hyperthyroidism and approximately 17 progressor patients.

As concerns this clonotype: No cognate antigen has been identified for it. No qualities accompany the bases; no much larger clone lies one base away.

Stable Graves' hyperthyroidism was defined as the absence of progression to ophthalmopathy over 18 months of follow-up. Hyperthyroidism patients were newly diagnosed, had a disease duration of under 2 months, and were aged 18 to 65 years. Any patient with an uncontrolled infection, another autoimmune disease, pregnancy or lactation was excluded. Clinical symptoms, serum thyroxine and TRAb, thyroid ultrasound, and orbital computed tomography formed the basis for the diagnoses. Ficoll-Paque density gradient centrifugation was used to isolate PBMCs from around 9.1 ml of fresh peripheral blood. Trizol reagent was used to extract total RNA, and RNA quality was then checked on an Agilent 2100 Bioanalyzer. The V and J ends are trimmed by 4 bases and 4 bases, leaving 13 bases between them. The germline V gene (reference sequence) gives CDR1 as MNHNY and CDR2 as SVGAGI. From the cysteine through the phenylalanine, the CDR3 covers 14 amino acids. Only the CDR3 portion is preserved as DNA: 42 bases, with reading frame beginning at the first base.

The research as a whole found: Blood samples also contained most of the expanded thyroid clonotypes (frequency above 0.001), which suggests that blood repertoires may reflect thyroid immune responses. A model built on a 13 V-J signature distinguished ophthalmopathy from stable hyperthyroidism, reaching about 88% sensitivity and approximately 81% specificity in cross-validation and 80%/75% in testing. In validation, the model predicted progression to ophthalmopathy with around 71% sensitivity and approximately 78% specificity, a median of 6.5 months before onset. No statistical method was used to set the sample size in advance, and investigators knew the group allocation.

Amplification of TCR beta CDR3 regions was carried out from RNA transcripts. For the first round of RT-PCR on the TCR CDR3, the HTBI primer set was used together with the Qiagen OneStep RT-PCR kit. Libraries were constructed in a second round of multiplex PCR, after which size selection and purification were performed. Sequencing of the libraries was done on an Illumina HiSeq2000 using paired-end 100 bp reads. As for how the authors treated the data: SOAPnuke was used to process the raw data, throwing out any read that contained adapters or uncalled bases, had a mean Phred below 15, or lacked an exact constant-primer or identifier match. COPE v1.2.5 was used to merge high-quality paired reads, and clonotypes were defined as unique nucleotide sequences. MiTCR v1.1 was used to align the clonotypes against IMGT TRBV, TRBD and TRBJ reference segments. The analysis included only V-J combinations with a frequency above 0.0001, which together covered around 99% of the repertoires. A TCS score was defined as the ratio between F50 (clonal expansion) and ExV (chaos), using BLOSUM62-based TCRdist between CDR3 peptides within each V-J. Welch's t-statistics and random forest reduced approximately 520 V-J features to roughly 13, which were used in a naive Bayes classifier (R e1071). The Morisita-Horn index was used to measure how similar the thyroid and blood repertoires were. In-frame beta chains were kept once TCRdb had trimmed the public reads at Q25 with fastp and called clones with MiXCR. CDR3 protein duplicates are merged, each entry listing the most common genes and DNA. The V and J calls reflect TCRdb's pipeline rather than the authors' work. This sample lists around 720,000 distinct CDR3 sequences; over 35% were detected once. Together, the top ten hold 31% of the sample.

Rearrangement joined TRBV6-6 to TRBJ1-1; the D gene is possibly TRBD1, with 5 bases matching. Sequencing was carried out using blood. This TCR was recovered from a woman between 35 and 50 years old with Graves' hyperthyroidism. The CDR3 reads CASSSYTGRTEAFF. The base sequence is TGTGCCAGCAGTTCCTACACGGGGCGCACTGAAGCTTTCTTT.